This T cell receptor beta chain is from a study of blood T cell repertoires in COVID-19. Study as a whole: The study drew acute and convalescent COVID-19 samples from the United States, Italy and Spain. Nucleic acid was either cDNA or gDNA, and it came from T cells, B-cell-depleted T cells, or PBMCs.

Authors' data handling: The assay estimated nucleated cells by amplifying reference gene primers. Sequencing used immunoSEQ multiplex PCR; TCRdb keeps in-frame clones, though not all of them. The V and J calls and clone size come from that table; D and trimming were worked out from the DNA. The sample includes 100,000 to 150,000 clones, approximately 88% of them seen just once. Germline assignment: CDR1 GTSNPN and CDR2 SVGIG (reference sequence). This CDR3 spans 13 amino acids. V lost 5 bases, J lost 10 bases, and 8 bases stayed unmatched. Sequencing used peripheral blood. The V call is TRBV30, the J call TRBJ1-6, with 7 positions matching TRBD1. The source of this sequence is a man aged 50-60 years with acute or convalescent COVID-19. CDR3 bases: TGTGCCTGGGACCGACAGGGATCGTCACCCCTCCACTTT. It codes for CAWDRQGSSPLHF.